Listed here is a single T cell receptor (beta chain). This entry belongs to a study of technical replicates of blood from a few donors. CDR3 size: 14 residues. The V gene's germline CDR1 is MNHEY and CDR2 SVGAGI. The V end lost 5 bases, the J end lost 2 bases, and 13 bases lay between the germline ends. The protocol was immunoSEQ multiplex PCR, while the TCRdb copy is restricted to in-frame clones and leaves out a portion. The table has tens of thousands of clones, 92% seen once. Sequencing used T cells isolated from PBMCs. The chain recombines TRBV6-5 with TRBJ2-7; D perhaps matches TRBD1 (6 bases). The TCR comes from a human donor in good health. CDR3 bases: TGTGCCAGCAGTCAGTACAGGGAAGCCTACGAGCAGTACTTC. Translated, it gives CASSQYREAYEQYF.